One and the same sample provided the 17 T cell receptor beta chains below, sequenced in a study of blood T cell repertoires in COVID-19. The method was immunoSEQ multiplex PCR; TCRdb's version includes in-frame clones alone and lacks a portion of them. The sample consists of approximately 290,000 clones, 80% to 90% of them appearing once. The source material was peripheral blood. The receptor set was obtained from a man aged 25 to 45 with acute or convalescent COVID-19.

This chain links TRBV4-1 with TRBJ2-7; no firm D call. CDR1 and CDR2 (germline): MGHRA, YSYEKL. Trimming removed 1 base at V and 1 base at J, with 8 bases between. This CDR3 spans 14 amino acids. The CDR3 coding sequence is TGCGCCAGCAGCCAAGTCGACATTTCCTACGAGCAGTACTTC. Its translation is CASSQVDISYEQYF.

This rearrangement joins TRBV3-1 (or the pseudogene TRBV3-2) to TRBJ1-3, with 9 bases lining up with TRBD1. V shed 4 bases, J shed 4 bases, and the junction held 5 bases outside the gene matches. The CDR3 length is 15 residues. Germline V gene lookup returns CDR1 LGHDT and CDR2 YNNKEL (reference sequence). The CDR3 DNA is TGTGCCAGCAGCCCCCGGGACAGGGAAGGAAACACCATATATTTT. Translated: CASSPRDREGNTIYF.

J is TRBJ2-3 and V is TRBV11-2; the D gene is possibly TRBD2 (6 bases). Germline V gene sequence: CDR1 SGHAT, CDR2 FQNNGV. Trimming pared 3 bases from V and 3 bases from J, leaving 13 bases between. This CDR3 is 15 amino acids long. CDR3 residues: CASSLFGGGTDTQYF. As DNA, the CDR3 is TGTGCCAGCAGCTTGTTTGGGGGAGGAACAGATACGCAGTATTTT.

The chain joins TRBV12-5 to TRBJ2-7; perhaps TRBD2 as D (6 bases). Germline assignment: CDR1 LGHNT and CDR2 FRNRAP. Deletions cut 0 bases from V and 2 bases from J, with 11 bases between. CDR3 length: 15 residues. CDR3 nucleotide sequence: TGTGCTAGTGGTTTGGTAGTAGGAGGGGCCTACGAGCAGTACTTC. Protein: CASGLVVGGAYEQYF.

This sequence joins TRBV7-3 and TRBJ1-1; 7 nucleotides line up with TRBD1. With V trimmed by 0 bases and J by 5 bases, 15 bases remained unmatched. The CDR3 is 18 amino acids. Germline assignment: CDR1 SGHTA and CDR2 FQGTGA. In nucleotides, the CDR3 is TGTGCCAGCAGCTTAACGCCGGAGGGGGCCCTTTCACGGACTGAAGCTTTCTTT. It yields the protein CASSLTPEGALSRTEAFF.

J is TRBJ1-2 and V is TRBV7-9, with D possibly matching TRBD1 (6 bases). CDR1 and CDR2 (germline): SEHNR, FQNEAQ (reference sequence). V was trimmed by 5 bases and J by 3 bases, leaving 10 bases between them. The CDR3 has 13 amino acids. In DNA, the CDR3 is TGTGCCAGCAGCATTCGGACAGACTATGGCTACACCTTC. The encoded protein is CASSIRTDYGYTF.

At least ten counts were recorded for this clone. CDR3 sequence reads: CASRFNRGAYEQYF. In DNA, the CDR3 is TGTGCCAGCAGATTCAACAGGGGGGCCTACGAGCAGTACTTC. This chain links TRBV11-2 with TRBJ2-7; 8 nucleotides line up with TRBD1. The CDR3 contains 14 residues. The germline CDR1 and CDR2 sequences are SGHAT and FQNNGV. J lost 2 bases, V lost 6 bases, and 6 bases had no gene match.

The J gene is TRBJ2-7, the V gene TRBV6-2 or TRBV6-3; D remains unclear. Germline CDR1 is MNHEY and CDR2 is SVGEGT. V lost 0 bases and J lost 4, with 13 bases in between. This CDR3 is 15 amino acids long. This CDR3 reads CASSYSRSVRYEQYF. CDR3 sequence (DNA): TGTGCCAGCAGTTACTCGAGGTCGGTGAGATACGAGCAGTACTTC.

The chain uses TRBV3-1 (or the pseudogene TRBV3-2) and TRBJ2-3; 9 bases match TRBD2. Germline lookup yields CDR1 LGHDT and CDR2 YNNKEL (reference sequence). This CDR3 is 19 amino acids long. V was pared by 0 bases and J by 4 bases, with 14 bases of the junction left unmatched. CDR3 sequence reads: CASSQEPPAGGRVADTQYF. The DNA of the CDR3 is TGTGCCAGCAGCCAAGAACCACCGGCGGGAGGGAGGGTTGCAGATACGCAGTATTTT.

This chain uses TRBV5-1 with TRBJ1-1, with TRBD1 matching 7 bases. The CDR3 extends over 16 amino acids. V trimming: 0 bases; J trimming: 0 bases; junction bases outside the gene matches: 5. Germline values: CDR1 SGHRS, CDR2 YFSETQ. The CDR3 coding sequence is TGCGCCAGCAGCTTGGTCCAGGGGGATGTGAACACTGAAGCTTTCTTT. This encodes CASSLVQGDVNTEAFF.

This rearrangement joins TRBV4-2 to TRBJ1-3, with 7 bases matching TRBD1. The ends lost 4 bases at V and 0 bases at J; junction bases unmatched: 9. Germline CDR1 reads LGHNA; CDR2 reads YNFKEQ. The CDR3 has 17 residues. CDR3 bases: TGTGCCAGCAGCCCGGGGATGGACAGGACCTCTGGAAACACCATATATTTT. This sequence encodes CASSPGMDRTSGNTIYF.

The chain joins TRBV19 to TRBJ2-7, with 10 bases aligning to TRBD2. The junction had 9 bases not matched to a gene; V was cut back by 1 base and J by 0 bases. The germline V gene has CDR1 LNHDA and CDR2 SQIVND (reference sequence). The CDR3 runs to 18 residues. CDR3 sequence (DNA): TGTGCCAGTAGTATAGTCCTAGCGGGGGCCAAGAGCTCCTACGAGCAGTACTTC. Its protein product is CASSIVLAGAKSSYEQYF.

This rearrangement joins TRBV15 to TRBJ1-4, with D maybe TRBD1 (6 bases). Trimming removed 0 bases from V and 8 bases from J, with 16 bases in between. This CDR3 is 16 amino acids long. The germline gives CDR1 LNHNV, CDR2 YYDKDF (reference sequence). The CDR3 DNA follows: TGTGCCACCAGCAGAGAGGGGGCACAGGGATGGGAAAAACTGTTTTTT. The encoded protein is CATSREGAQGWEKLFF.

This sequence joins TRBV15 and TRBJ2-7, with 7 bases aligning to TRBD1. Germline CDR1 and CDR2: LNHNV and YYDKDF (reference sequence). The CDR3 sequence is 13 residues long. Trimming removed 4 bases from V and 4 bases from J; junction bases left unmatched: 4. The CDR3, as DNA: TGTGCCACCAGCAAACAGGGGCGATACGAGCAGTACTTC. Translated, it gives CATSKQGRYEQYF.

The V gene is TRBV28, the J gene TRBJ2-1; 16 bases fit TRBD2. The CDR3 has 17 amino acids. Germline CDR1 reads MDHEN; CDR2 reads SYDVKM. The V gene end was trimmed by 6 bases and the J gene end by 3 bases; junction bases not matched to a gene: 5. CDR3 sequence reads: CASRGTSGGAFYNEQFF. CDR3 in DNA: TGTGCCAGCAGAGGGACTAGCGGGGGGGCTTTCTACAATGAGCAGTTCTTC.

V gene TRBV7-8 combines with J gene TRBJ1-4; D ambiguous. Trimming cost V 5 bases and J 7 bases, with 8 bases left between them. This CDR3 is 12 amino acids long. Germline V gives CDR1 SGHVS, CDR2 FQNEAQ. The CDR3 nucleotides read TGTGCCAGCAGCCCTTTCGGTGAAAAACTGTTTTTT. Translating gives CASSPFGEKLFF. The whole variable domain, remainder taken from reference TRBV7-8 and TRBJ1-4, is GAGVSQSPRYKVAKRGQDVALRCDPISGHVSLFWYQQALGQGPEFLTYFQNEAQLDKSGLPSDRFFAERPEGSVSTLKIQRTQQEDSAVYLCASSPFGEKLFFGSGTQLSVL.

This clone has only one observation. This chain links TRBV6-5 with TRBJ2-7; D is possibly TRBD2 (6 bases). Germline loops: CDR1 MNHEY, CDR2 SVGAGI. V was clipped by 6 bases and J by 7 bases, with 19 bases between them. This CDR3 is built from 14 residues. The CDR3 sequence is CASRNDGSSKEQYF. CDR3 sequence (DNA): TGTGCCAGCAGGAATGACGGGAGTTCAAAGGAGCAGTACTTC.